These 32 T cell receptor beta chains were sequenced from one sample in a study of T cell changes during pregnancy in multiple sclerosis. The protocol was immunoSEQ multiplex PCR, while the TCRdb copy is restricted to in-frame clones and leaves out a portion. The sample shows roughly 51,000 clones, approximately 94% of them seen only once. The specimen comprised CD8+ T cells from peripheral blood mononuclear cells, sampled before pregnancy. These receptors were taken from a female donor with multiple sclerosis, enrolled in a pregnancy study.

This clone was seen a few times. The chain uses TRBV27 and TRBJ2-7, with D perhaps TRBD2 (6 bases). The V end was cut by 2 bases, the J end by 3 bases, with 8 bases between. The germline gives CDR1 MNHEY, CDR2 SMNVEV (reference sequence). This CDR3 has 13 residues. The CDR3 coding sequence is TGTGCCAGCAGTTTAGGTAGCGGCTACGAGCAGTACTTC. It is translated as CASSLGSGYEQYF.

J is TRBJ2-5 and V is TRBV11-2, with D perhaps TRBD2 (6 bases). Deletions cut 1 base from V and 4 bases from J, with 16 bases between. CDR1 and CDR2 from the germline V gene are SGHAT and FQNNGV. This CDR3 region has 16 residues. This CDR3 is CASSLGSGGGAETQYF. For the CDR3, the DNA is TGTGCCAGCAGCTTAGGTTCGGGCGGAGGGGCAGAGACCCAGTACTTC.

The chain has TRBV5-1 and TRBJ2-2; D possibly corresponds to TRBD2 (6 bases). This CDR3 spans 16 amino acids. The V end lost 5 bases, the J end lost 7 bases, and 21 bases lay between the germline ends. From germline, CDR1 is SGHRS and CDR2 YFSETQ. The CDR3 coding sequence is TGCGCCAGCAGTCCTACCTCGGGAGAGGGGTACGGGGAGCTGTTTTTT. Encoded protein: CASSPTSGEGYGELFF.

The chain has TRBV4-1 and TRBJ1-5; 7 bases match TRBD1. Germline lookup yields CDR1 MGHRA and CDR2 YSYEKL. The V and J ends lost 4 bases and 5 bases, in that order; junction bases with no gene match: 5. This CDR3 comprises 14 residues. In nucleotides, the CDR3 is TGCGCCAGCAGCCCCTACAGGGGAGATCAGCCCCAGCATTTT. Translation gives CASSPYRGDQPQHF.

The CDR3 here is CASSDWMGLAGQGAYNEQFF. CDR3 DNA sequence: TGCGCCAGCAGTGATTGGATGGGACTAGCGGGACAGGGGGCCTACAATGAGCAGTTCTTC. The V gene is TRBV5-1, the J gene TRBJ2-1; 13 bases map to TRBD2. V lost 5 bases and J lost 2; bases outside the gene matches: 16. This CDR3 region has 20 residues. The germline V gene has CDR1 SGHRS and CDR2 YFSETQ.

V usage is TRBV7-9 and J usage is TRBJ2-1, with D perhaps TRBD2 (6 bases). Germline V CDR1 and CDR2: SEHNR, FQNEAQ (reference sequence). The length of the CDR3 is 13 residues. V lost 1 base and J 10 bases, leaving 11 bases between the germline ends. CDR3 protein: CASSLVGGDEQFF. CDR3 sequence (DNA): TGTGCCAGCAGCTTAGTAGGAGGGGACGAGCAGTTCTTC. The full variable domain, rest sourced from reference TRBV7-9 and TRBJ2-1, is DTGVSQNPRHKITKRGQNVTFRCDPISEHNRLYWYRQTLGQGPEFLTYFQNEAQLEKSRLLSDRFSAERPKGSFSTLEIQRTEQGDSAMYLCASSLVGGDEQFFGPGTRLTVL.

The DNA for the CDR3 is TGTGCCAGCAGCTTATTTACAACAGGCTCCTACGAGCAGTACTTC. Its translation: CASSLFTTGSYEQYF. The chain is built from TRBV7-9 and TRBJ2-7; tentatively, D is TRBD1 (5 bases). From germline, CDR1 is SEHNR and CDR2 FQNEAQ (reference sequence). The CDR3 consists of 15 residues. V was trimmed by 2 bases and J by 0 bases, leaving 11 bases between them.

This clone was found once. The rearrangement joins TRBV30 to TRBJ2-1, with TRBD1 identical over 10 bases. This CDR3 has 16 amino acids. Germline trimming cut 0 bases from V and 6 bases from J; bases unmatched to any gene: 8. CDR1 and CDR2 (germline): GTSNPN, SVGIG (reference sequence). The CDR3 DNA is TGTGCCTGGAGTGTCGTCGACAGGGGGCAGGGCAATGAGCAGTTCTTC. Its protein is CAWSVVDRGQGNEQFF.

This clone showed up just once. The chain couples TRBV28 to TRBJ2-7; 9 bases are shared with TRBD1. The CDR3 covers 13 residues. Germline V gene lookup returns CDR1 MDHEN and CDR2 SYDVKM. V lost 7 bases, J lost 5 bases, and 6 bases stayed unmatched. The DNA of the CDR3 is TGTGCCAGCATCCAACAGGGGGCGGACGAGCAGTACTTC. Its protein is CASIQQGADEQYF.

V gene TRBV4-2 combines with J gene TRBJ2-1; TRBD2 agrees at 7 bases. Trimming removed 0 bases from V and 6 bases from J; junction bases left unmatched: 11. The CDR3 covers 17 residues. Germline values: CDR1 LGHNA, CDR2 YNFKEQ. For the CDR3, the DNA is TGTGCCAGCAGCCAAGAAGCTGGCGGGAGCTTAGGCAATGAGCAGTTCTTC. The encoded protein is CASSQEAGGSLGNEQFF.

This clone counts as hyperexpanded. The rearrangement uses TRBV2 and TRBJ1-4; no firm D call. Germline CDR1 reads SNHLY; CDR2 reads FYNNEI. V dropped 8 bases and J dropped 8 bases, with 18 bases sitting between them. The CDR3 is 14 residues long. Here the CDR3 reads CASWVGFGNEKLFF. The CDR3 DNA reads TGTGCCAGCTGGGTCGGGTTCGGTAACGAAAAACTGTTTTTT.

This rearrangement joins TRBV11-1 to TRBJ2-7, with D tentatively TRBD1 (6 bases). Germline V lookup: CDR1 SGHAT, CDR2 FQDESV (reference sequence). The CDR3 is made up of 16 amino acids. With 5 bases removed from V and 1 base from J, the gap between germline ends came to 18 bases. The CDR3 DNA sequence: TGTGCCAGCAGCCCGGACCCACAGGGCCTGTCCTACGAGCAGTACTTC. It is translated as CASSPDPQGLSYEQYF.

The chain recombines TRBV7-9 with TRBJ2-1; 9 bases match TRBD2. The V gene's germline CDR1 is SEHNR and CDR2 FQNEAQ (reference sequence). This CDR3 spans 14 amino acids. J gave up 7 bases and V 5 bases, and 6 bases lay outside the gene matches. The CDR3 DNA reads TGTGCCAGCAGCCCCGGGAGCGGGGGGAATGAGCAGTTCTTC. It codes for CASSPGSGGNEQFF.

The rearrangement links TRBV2 to TRBJ1-4; D possibly corresponds to TRBD1 (6 bases). The CDR3 extends over 14 amino acids. Trimming removed 8 bases at V and 7 bases at J, with 17 bases between. The germline CDR1 and CDR2 sequences are SNHLY and FYNNEI. Here the CDR3 reads CASRTGQMSEKLFF. CDR3 nucleotide sequence: TGTGCCAGCCGCACAGGGCAAATGTCTGAAAAACTGTTTTTT. Full variable domain (missing parts from reference TRBV2 and TRBJ1-4): EPEVTQTPSHQVTQMGQEVILRCVPISNHLYFYWYRQILGQKVEFLVSFYNNEISEKSEIFDDQFSVERPDGSNFTLKIRSTKLEDSAMYFCASRTGQMSEKLFFGSGTQLSVL.

This clone has just a few counts. The V and J genes are TRBV2 and TRBJ1-5, with a possible D match to TRBD1 (5 bases). This CDR3 spans 18 amino acids. Per germline, CDR1 SNHLY and CDR2 FYNNEI. The V and J ends lost 8 bases and 2 bases respectively, with 25 bases between them. The CDR3 loop reads CASGAGRQSLNGNQPQHF. CDR3 bases: TGTGCCAGCGGGGCGGGGAGGCAGTCCCTGAATGGCAATCAGCCCCAGCATTTT.

The V call is TRBV29-1, the J call TRBJ1-2; possible D gene TRBD1, 6 bases. Germline values: CDR1 SQVTM, CDR2 ANQGSEA. The V end lost 6 bases, the J end lost 3 bases, and 14 bases lay between the germline ends. The CDR3 is 13 amino acids. The CDR3 DNA reads TGCAGCGTGAAAGTATGGGGGCACTATGGCTACACCTTC. It specifies CSVKVWGHYGYTF. The full variable domain, in which reference TRBV29-1 and TRBJ1-2 provide the parts outside the CDR3, is SAVISQKPSRDICQRGTSLTIQCQVDSQVTMMFWYRQQPGQSLTLIATANQGSEATYESGFVIDKFPISRPNLTFSTLTVSNMSPEDSSIYLCSVKVWGHYGYTFGSGTRLTVV.

The V call is TRBV7-9, the J call TRBJ2-5; TRBD2 aligns across 10 bases. V dropped 4 bases and J dropped 2; count of bases not matched to a gene: 4. The CDR3 runs 15 residues. Germline V gene sequence: CDR1 SEHNR, CDR2 FQNEAQ (reference sequence). For the CDR3, the DNA is TGTGCCAGCAGCTCTAGTAGCGGGGGGCAAGAGACCCAGTACTTC. This translates into CASSSSSGGQETQYF.

The chain employs TRBV4-2 and TRBJ1-2; 9 bases line up with TRBD1. Germline CDR1 reads LGHNA; CDR2 reads YNFKEQ. With V trimmed by 3 bases and J by 6 bases, 8 bases remained unmatched. This CDR3 is built from 15 residues. Here the CDR3 DNA reads TGTGCCAGCAGCCATGAAGCCGGGACAGGGCATGGCTACACCTTC. Its translation: CASSHEAGTGHGYTF.

V is TRBV6-5 and J is TRBJ2-7; TRBD2 matches 7 bases. The CDR3 runs to 15 residues. From germline, CDR1 is MNHEY and CDR2 SVGAGI. V was pared by 2 bases and J by 0 bases, with 4 bases of the junction left unmatched. CDR3 in amino acids: CASSYSASGSYEQYF. For the CDR3, the DNA is TGTGCCAGCAGTTACAGCGCTAGCGGCTCCTACGAGCAGTACTTC.

This chain connects TRBV9 to TRBJ2-3; 8 bases fit TRBD2. This CDR3 contains 15 residues. The V gene end was trimmed by 2 bases and the J gene end by 4 bases; junction bases not matched to a gene: 6. CDR1 SGDLS and CDR2 YYNGEE come from the germline V gene. In nucleotides, the CDR3 is TGTGCCAGCAGCGTGAGCGGGAGAGTCGCAGATACGCAGTATTTT. Translating gives CASSVSGRVADTQYF.

The genes are TRBV19 and TRBJ1-4; 9 bases match TRBD1. Germline V lookup: CDR1 LNHDA, CDR2 SQIVND (reference sequence). CDR3 length: 13 residues. Trimming at V came to 9 bases and at J to 7 bases, leaving 6 bases not matched to a gene. In DNA form, the CDR3 reads TGTGCCAGCAAGGACAGGGGCGCTGAAAAACTGTTTTTT. It yields the protein CASKDRGAEKLFF.

The V and J genes are TRBV4-1 and TRBJ2-1; 9 nucleotides match TRBD1. Germline V gene lookup returns CDR1 MGHRA and CDR2 YSYEKL. The CDR3 loop spans 16 amino acids. The V and J ends lost 0 bases and 8 bases, in that order; junction bases with no gene match: 8. DNA for the CDR3: TGCGCCAGCAGCCAAGAGCCACAGGGGGCAGCGGATGAGCAGTTCTTC. It yields the protein CASSQEPQGAADEQFF.

The CDR3 loop is CASSLGSTFYEQYF. The CDR3 DNA is TGTGCCAGCAGCTTGGGGTCGACATTCTACGAGCAGTACTTC. J is TRBJ2-7 and V is TRBV5-6; D gene ambiguous. The V gene's germline CDR1 is SGHDT and CDR2 YYEEEE. There are 14 residues in the CDR3. V was shortened by 0 bases and J by 3 bases, with 10 bases between the two germline ends.

V gene TRBV7-9 combines with J gene TRBJ2-2, with D maybe TRBD2 (6 bases). In germline, CDR1 is SEHNR, CDR2 FQNEAQ (reference sequence). The CDR3 has 14 amino acids. V lost 8 bases and J lost 1, with 11 bases in between. The CDR3 DNA reads TGTGCCAGCCGACTGGGGGGGAACACCGGGGAGCTGTTTTTT. Translating it yields CASRLGGNTGELFF.

J is TRBJ1-5 and V is TRBV19; TRBD1 is a possible D gene (6 bases). CDR1 and CDR2 (germline): LNHDA, SQIVND (reference sequence). The CDR3 contains 14 residues. V was pared by 4 bases and J by 6 bases, with 13 bases between. CDR3 sequence: CASSNGGLGQPQHF. Written as DNA, the CDR3 is TGTGCCAGTAGTAACGGGGGGCTCGGTCAGCCCCAGCATTTT.

This sequence joins TRBV7-2 and TRBJ2-7; TRBD2 is a possible D gene (6 bases). Germline-derived CDR1 and CDR2 are SGHTA and FQGNSA. The CDR3 runs to 15 residues. V lost 5 bases and J lost 2, with 16 bases in between. CDR3 DNA sequence: TGTGCCAGCAGCCCCCTGGGAGGATCGGCCTACGAGCAGTACTTC. Amino acids: CASSPLGGSAYEQYF.

The V and J genes are TRBV5-6 and TRBJ2-7; possibly TRBD2 for D (5 bases). The CDR3 is 15 amino acids. Germline V CDR1 and CDR2: SGHDT, YYEEEE. V was cut by 0 bases and J by 1 base, with 11 bases left in between. CDR3 residues: CASSLGGLRSYEQYF. The CDR3 coding sequence is TGTGCCAGCAGCTTGGGCGGGCTTAGGTCCTACGAGCAGTACTTC.

CDR3 bases: TGTGCCAGCAGTTTATTAGCAGACTACGAGCAGTACTTC. Protein sequence: CASSLLADYEQYF. J is TRBJ2-7 and V is TRBV27; D is unclear. Between the trimmed V and J ends, which lost 1 base and 3 bases, there was a span of 7 bases. Looked up from germline, CDR1 is MNHEY and CDR2 is SMNVEV (reference sequence). The CDR3 totals 13 residues.

The CDR3 region is CASSLDPSPEQYF. Written as DNA, the CDR3 is TGTGCCAGCAGCTTAGATCCAAGCCCTGAGCAGTACTTC. The V call is TRBV7-2, the J call TRBJ2-7; D is undetermined. Trimming removed 1 base at V and 7 bases at J, with 11 bases between. CDR3 length: 13 residues. Germline CDR1 is SGHTA and CDR2 is FQGNSA.

V gene TRBV30 combines with J gene TRBJ2-5; D remains ambiguous. Germline-derived CDR1 and CDR2 are GTSNPN and SVGIG (reference sequence). The germline V and J ends were trimmed by 4 bases and 3 bases, with 9 bases remaining between them. There are 12 residues in the CDR3. The CDR3 bases are TGTGCCTGGAAGAGTCCTGAAGAGACCCAGTACTTC. The encoded protein is CAWKSPEETQYF.

The chain couples TRBV19 to TRBJ1-1; a weak D match, TRBD1 (6 bases). This CDR3 comprises 14 residues. Germline V gene data show CDR1 as LNHDA and CDR2 as SQIVND (reference sequence). The V gene lost 6 bases and the J gene lost 4 bases, with 15 bases spanning the gap. The DNA for the CDR3 is TGTGCCAGTAGCCTACAGGGTCCGGTCACTGAAGCTTTCTTT. Translated, it gives CASSLQGPVTEAFF.

The chain links TRBV9 to TRBJ2-7; possibly TRBD1 for D (7 bases). Trimming cost V 3 bases and J 5 bases, with 15 bases left between them. CDR1 and CDR2 (germline): SGDLS, YYNGEE. The CDR3 runs 14 residues. The CDR3 DNA reads TGTGCCAGCAGCGAGGGCCAGGGGGGTGACGAGCAGTACTTC. This translates into CASSEGQGGDEQYF.